The 10 T cell receptor beta chains reported below all come from one sample, sequenced in a study of shared clonotypes between healthy human individuals. Profiled with immunoSEQ multiplex PCR; TCRdb holds only in-frame clones, not every one. The sample has roughly 1,000,000 clones; 70% to 80% are singletons. Sequenced material: memory CD4+ T cells from PBMCs. Subset reported: CD45RA-negative fraction. The origin of the receptors is a man aged 18 to 30 in good health. Some clones in this sample may be carry-over from other donors' samples.

This clone has only a few counts. The chain recombines TRBV2 with TRBJ1-1; the match to TRBD1 covers 8 bases. V lost 6 bases to trimming and J lost 1 base; unmatched junction nucleotides: 7. Germline lookup yields CDR1 SNHLY and CDR2 FYNNEI. The CDR3 sequence is 15 residues long. The chain's CDR3 is CASRPRTGQNTEAFF. The CDR3 DNA sequence: TGTGCCAGCAGACCTCGGACAGGGCAGAACACTGAAGCTTTCTTT.

The CDR3 coding sequence is TGTGCCAGCCACCGGGGTGGTAGCGGAACCTACGAGCAGTACTTC. It translates to CASHRGGSGTYEQYF. The V gene is TRBV27, the J gene TRBJ2-7; D may be TRBD2 (6 bases). Germline V gives CDR1 MNHEY, CDR2 SMNVEV (reference sequence). The CDR3 sequence is 15 residues long. Trimming removed 8 bases at V and 2 bases at J, with 19 bases between.

The V call is TRBV7-9, the J call TRBJ2-6; 9 bases are shared with TRBD1. The CDR3 totals 18 residues. Germline V gives CDR1 SEHNR, CDR2 FQNEAQ (reference sequence). J lost 4 bases, V lost 2 bases, and 9 bases had no gene match. The CDR3 here is CASSLIWDRAAGANVLTF. CDR3 coding DNA: TGTGCCAGCAGCTTAATCTGGGACAGGGCTGCCGGGGCCAACGTCCTGACTTTC.

A word on this clone: A much larger clonotype is one base distant, so this may be a read error. The rearrangement links TRBV28 to TRBJ2-3; 10 nucleotides line up with TRBD2. V lost 6 bases, J lost 0 bases, and 3 bases stayed unmatched. This CDR3 contains 15 residues. Germline loops: CDR1 MDHEN, CDR2 SYDVKM. CDR3: CASRPTSGSTDTQYF. In DNA, the CDR3 is TGTGCCAGCAGACCGACTAGCGGGAGCACAGATACGCAGTATTTT. The whole variable domain, remainder taken from reference TRBV28 and TRBJ2-3, is DVKVTQSSRYLVKRTGEKVFLECVQDMDHENMFWYRQDPGLGLRLIYFSYDVKMKEKGDIPEGYSVSREKKERFSLILESASTNQTSMYLCASRPTSGSTDTQYFGPGTRLTVL.

Comment on this clone: Other nucleotide sequences from this sample produce the same CDR3. The CDR3 region has the DNA TGTGCCAGCAGTTTAGGTCAATACGAGCAGTACTTC. Translated: CASSLGQYEQYF. The V and J genes are TRBV28 and TRBJ2-7; D not certain. Germline V gene lookup returns CDR1 MDHEN and CDR2 SYDVKM. V lost 2 bases and J 4 bases, leaving 6 bases between the germline ends. CDR3 length: 12 amino acids.

The chain couples TRBV7-9 to TRBJ2-1, with TRBD2 identical over 9 bases. J lost 13 bases, V lost 5 bases, and 9 bases had no gene match. CDR1 and CDR2 from the germline V gene are SEHNR and FQNEAQ (reference sequence). The CDR3 runs to 13 residues. CDR3 coding DNA: TGTGCCAGCAGCAAAACCGGGACTAGCCTCCAGTTCTTC. It is translated as CASSKTGTSLQFF.

This clone was observed a handful of times. The chain is built from TRBV10-3 and TRBJ1-3; 7 nucleotides align to TRBD1. CDR3 size: 14 residues. In germline, CDR1 is ENHRY, CDR2 SYGVKD. V trimming: 6 bases; J trimming: 0 bases; junction bases outside the gene matches: 2. CDR3 DNA sequence: TGTGCCATCAGGGGGACAGACTCTGGAAACACCATATATTTT. It codes for CAIRGTDSGNTIYF.

This rearrangement joins TRBV12-5 to TRBJ2-5; D possibly corresponds to TRBD1 (5 bases). Trimming stripped 6 bases from V and 4 bases from J, with 9 bases between. This CDR3 comprises 12 residues. Germline CDR1 LGHNT, CDR2 FRNRAP. As DNA, the CDR3 is TGTGCTAGTGGGACAGCCGGAGAGACCCAGTACTTC. Protein sequence: CASGTAGETQYF.

This chain connects TRBV7-8 to TRBJ1-2, with 9 nucleotides matching TRBD1. V shed 3 bases and J 0 bases; nucleotides not matched to a gene: 2. Germline V gene sequence: CDR1 SGHVS, CDR2 FQNEAQ. CDR3 length: 15 amino acids. This CDR3 reads CASSFWDRANYGYTF. The CDR3 coding sequence is TGTGCCAGCAGCTTCTGGGACAGGGCTAACTATGGCTACACCTTC.

The chain links TRBV5-8 to TRBJ1-2; D unresolved. V was shortened by 0 bases and J by 2 bases, with 8 bases between the two germline ends. CDR3 size: 14 residues. CDR1 is SGHTS, CDR2 YDEGEE, per germline. The CDR3 region has the DNA TGTGCCAGCAGCTTGGAGGCGACAAACTATGGCTACACCTTC. Residues: CASSLEATNYGYTF.